Listed here are 10 T cell receptor beta chains from one sample, sequenced in a study of PD-1 blockade in classical Hodgkin lymphoma. The time point is: newly diagnosed, previously untreated cHL patient sample. From thawed PBMCs, CD8+ T cells were isolated by magnetic negative selection. The repertoire was sequenced with immunoSEQ multiplex PCR; TCRdb's copy has only in-frame clones and lacks some. The table shows several thousand clones, with 75% to 90% occurring only once. Source material: CD8+ T cells from blood. The receptors here all came from a human donor with classical Hodgkin lymphoma.

This chain links TRBV6-5 with TRBJ2-2, with unresolved D. This CDR3 comprises 13 residues. The V gene's germline CDR1 is MNHEY and CDR2 SVGAGI. Trimming removed 2 bases from V and 2 bases from J, with 3 bases in between. The CDR3 region is CASSYPNTGELFF. CDR3 sequence (DNA): TGTGCCAGCAGTTACCCTAACACCGGGGAGCTGTTTTTT.

J is TRBJ2-3 and V is TRBV28, with 7 bases aligning to TRBD1. This CDR3 is built from 15 residues. In germline, CDR1 is MDHEN, CDR2 SYDVKM. V lost 6 bases and J lost 0; bases outside the gene matches: 6. The CDR3 sequence: CASRGTVSSTDTQYF. The CDR3 nucleotides read TGTGCCAGCAGGGGGACAGTATCTAGCACAGATACGCAGTATTTT.

The J gene is TRBJ1-2, the V gene TRBV5-4, with 11 bases lining up with TRBD1. The J segment lost 7 bases and the V segment lost 7 bases, leaving 12 bases of the junction unmatched. This CDR3 has 15 amino acids. CDR1 and CDR2 from the germline V gene are SGHNT and YYREEE (reference sequence). CDR3 in DNA: TGTGCCAGCCTCGAATCCGGGACAGGGGGAGTTGGCTACACCTTC. It codes for CASLESGTGGVGYTF.

The genes are TRBV6-6 and TRBJ1-2, with 7 bases aligning to TRBD1. V was pared by 6 bases and J by 4 bases, with 14 bases of the junction left unmatched. Germline loops: CDR1 MNHNY, CDR2 SVGAGI (reference sequence). This CDR3 comprises 16 residues. The CDR3 DNA reads as TGTGCCAGCAGCTATAGACAGGGTTCAGCGATCTATGGCTACACCTTC. Translated: CASSYRQGSAIYGYTF.

The chain is built from TRBV18 and TRBJ2-2; D possibly uses TRBD1 or TRBD2 (5 bases each). Looked up from germline, CDR1 is KGHSH and CDR2 is LQKENI. Trimming took off 0 bases at V and 0 bases at J, with 8 bases between the two ends. This CDR3 spans 16 amino acids. CDR3 coding DNA: TGTGCCAGCTCACCACCTGGGACGCCGAACACCGGGGAGCTGTTTTTT. Encoded protein: CASSPPGTPNTGELFF.

The chain couples TRBV10-3 to TRBJ2-1; D possibly matches TRBD1 or TRBD2 (5 bases each). The germline V gene has CDR1 ENHRY and CDR2 SYGVKD. With 8 bases removed from V and 6 bases from J, the gap between germline ends came to 5 bases. This CDR3 contains 10 residues. The CDR3 DNA reads as TGTGCCATCGGGGGCAATGAGCAGTTCTTC. Translating gives CAIGGNEQFF.

The chain uses TRBV29-1 and TRBJ2-7, with a weak D call TRBD2 (5 bases). CDR1 is SQVTM, CDR2 ANQGSEA, per germline. V shed 4 bases and J shed 4 bases, with 8 bases lying between them. The CDR3 length is 11 residues. CDR3 in DNA: TGCAGCGTTGGTCGGGGTTACGAGCAGTACTTC. It codes for CSVGRGYEQYF.

The rearrangement links TRBV7-8 to TRBJ2-5; 7 nucleotides agree with TRBD1. The length of the CDR3 is 17 residues. Trimming at V came to 1 base and at J to 3 bases, leaving 11 bases not matched to a gene. Germline CDR1 and CDR2: SGHVS and FQNEAQ. Written as DNA, the CDR3 is TGTGCCAGCAGCTTAGTCAAAGTTGGGGGACAGAAAGAGACCCAGTACTTC. Encoded protein: CASSLVKVGGQKETQYF.

The chain links TRBV5-4 to TRBJ2-5; possible D gene TRBD2, 6 bases. V was pared by 7 bases and J by 2 bases, with 27 bases between. Germline lookup yields CDR1 SGHNT and CDR2 YYREEE (reference sequence). This CDR3 region has 18 residues. CDR3 in amino acids: CASSHPGLRSNPQETQYF. CDR3 DNA: TGTGCCAGCTCTCACCCGGGACTTCGATCGAACCCTCAAGAGACCCAGTACTTC.

The chain employs TRBV19 and TRBJ1-1; possibly TRBD1 for D (5 bases). CDR1 and CDR2 (germline): LNHDA, SQIVND (reference sequence). The CDR3 covers 14 residues. V lost 8 bases and J 2 bases, leaving 15 bases between the germline ends. CDR3 DNA: TGTGCCAGTGGTGTAGCAGGGTTAAACACTGAAGCTTTCTTT. Translated: CASGVAGLNTEAFF. The variable domain in full, completed from reference TRBV19 and TRBJ1-1, reads DGGITQSPKYLFRKEGQNVTLSCEQNLNHDAMYWYRQDPGQGLRLIYYSQIVNDFQKGDIAEGYSVSREKKESFPLTVTSAQKNPTAFYLCASGVAGLNTEAFFGQGTRLTVV.